Listed below are T cell receptor beta chains from one sample, sequenced in a study of prognosis after radiotherapy for stage I lung cancer. TCRdb independently ran MiXCR on the multiplex PCR reads; one entry per CDR3 protein. The sample consists of about 31,000 distinct CDR3 sequences, about 39% of them appearing once. The sample here was PBMCs, taken before or after stereotactic body radiation therapy (not recorded which). Receptor source: a donor over 45 with non-small cell lung cancer. Both conserved end residues are part of each CDR3. D genes are given only for firm matches. Size values are once, few and many counts, or a class for expanded clones, and some rows have none.

d_call	v_call	j_call	clone_size	cdr3_aa	cdr3_nt
.	TRBV29-1	TRBJ2-7	many	CSVEDTKTEQYF	TGCAGCGTTGAGGACACGAAGACCGAGCAGTACTTC
.	TRBV5-1	TRBJ2-3	many	CASSFGWSTDTQYF	TGCGCCAGCAGCTTTGGCTGGAGTACAGATACGCAGTATTTT
.	TRBV5-1	TRBJ2-5	many	CASSLALAEETQYF	TGCGCCAGCAGCTTGGCATTAGCTGAAGAGACCCAGTACTTC
TRBD1	TRBV30	TRBJ2-3	many	CAWRTGITTDTQYF	TGTGCCTGGAGGACAGGGATTACAACAGATACGCAGTATTTT
.	TRBV28	TRBJ2-7	medium-sized	CASSSPTREEIYEQYF	TGTGCCAGCAGTTCACCCACCAGGGAAGAAATCTACGAGCAGTACTTC
TRBD2	TRBV6-9	TRBJ2-3	.	CASSFLPVGLAGDSTDTQYF	TGTGCCAGCAGTTTCCTACCGGTGGGACTAGCGGGAGACTCCACAGATACGCAGTATTTT
.	TRBV7-2	TRBJ2-7	.	CASSPDPYEQYF	TGTGCCAGCAGCCCCGATCCCTACGAGCAGTACTTC
TRBD2	TRBV12-3/TRBV12-4	TRBJ2-7	medium-sized	CASSLVSGGAYEQYF	TGTGCCAGCAGTTTAGTTAGCGGGGGGGCTTACGAGCAGTACTTC
.	TRBV27	TRBJ2-2	medium-sized	CATLPPDTGELFF	TGTGCCACCCTACCACCAGATACCGGGGAGCTGTTTTTT
.	TRBV20-1	TRBJ2-7	medium-sized	CSAGAYEQYF	TGCAGTGCAGGGGCCTACGAGCAGTACTTC
.	TRBV12-3/TRBV12-4	TRBJ1-5	.	CASSFLGTQQPQHF	TGTGCCAGCAGTTTTTTGGGCACGCAGCAGCCCCAGCATTTT
TRBD2	TRBV5-1	TRBJ2-3	.	CASTPGGGRKTDTQYF	TGCGCCAGCACTCCCGGGGGCGGGAGGAAAACAGATACGCAGTATTTC
TRBD1	TRBV6-2/TRBV6-3	TRBJ1-2	many	CASSSSTGGYGYTF	TGTGCCAGCAGTTCCAGCACAGGGGGCTATGGCTACACCTTC
.	TRBV6-4	TRBJ2-3	medium-sized	CASSDSPSGQTTQYF	TGTGCCAGCAGTGACTCGCCTAGCGGACAGACTACGCAGTATTTT
.	TRBV10-3	TRBJ1-1	many	CAISMGGNTEAFF	TGTGCCATCAGTATGGGGGGGAACACTGAAGCTTTCTTT
.	TRBV24-1	TRBJ2-3	many	CATSETAVTDTQYF	TGTGCCACCAGTGAAACAGCAGTCACAGATACGCAGTATTTT
TRBD2	TRBV11-2	TRBJ2-1	.	CASSLDPNPPGTSGGGYNEQFF	TGTGCCAGCAGCTTAGACCCAAACCCCCCCGGGACTAGCGGAGGGGGATACAATGAGCAGTTCTTC
TRBD2	TRBV6-1	TRBJ2-1	.	CASTRGLAPYNEQFF	TGTGCCAGCACTAGAGGACTAGCGCCTTACAATGAGCAGTTCTTC
TRBD2	TRBV5-4	TRBJ2-1	many	CASSPVGQRGVNYNEQFF	TGTGCCAGCAGCCCGGTGGGACAGCGGGGGGTGAACTACAATGAGCAGTTCTTC
.	TRBV9	TRBJ1-6	many	CASSVRGGGDSPLHF	TGTGCCAGCAGCGTGAGGGGTGGGGGAGATTCACCCCTCCACTTT
TRBD2	TRBV6-1	TRBJ2-1	.	CATRRGGPGNEQFF	TGTGCCACAAGGAGGGGAGGGCCTGGGAATGAGCAGTTCTTC
.	TRBV18	TRBJ1-1	many	CASSPSPGKNTEAFF	TGTGCCAGCTCACCATCCCCGGGGAAGAACACTGAAGCTTTCTTT
.	TRBV6-1	TRBJ2-7	.	CASSVSGSYEQYF	TGTGCCAGCAGTGTTTCCGGGAGCTACGAGCAGTACTTC
.	TRBV9	TRBJ2-1	few	CASSAAGTQLYNEQFF	TGTGCCAGCAGCGCTGCTGGGACTCAACTCTACAATGAGCAGTTCTTC
TRBD2	TRBV6-4	TRBJ2-5	many	CASSANSGGLETQYF	TGTGCCAGCAGTGCCAATAGCGGGGGGTTAGAGACCCAGTACTTC
TRBD2	TRBV19	TRBJ2-3	many	CASRSLAGDTDTQYF	TGTGCCAGTAGAAGCCTAGCGGGGGACACAGATACGCAGTATTTT
.	TRBV28	TRBJ2-6	.	CASHCVSGANVLTF	TGTGCCAGCCATTGTGTCTCTGGAGCCAACGTCCTGACTTTC